This T cell receptor (beta chain) was observed in a study of T cell repertoires in cytomegalovirus infection. Study overall: HLA-B-restricted CMV epitopes that are well studied were used alongside recently identified HLA-C-restricted ones. It was the public TCR beta signatures that indicated both CMV infection and matching HLA type.

For this clonotype: Antigen: not known.

Findings and limits, study-wide: Summed frequency of public TCR beta families distinguished CMV carriers with the relevant HLA.

MiXCR, applied by TCRdb to the reads, yields one record per CDR3 protein. This table holds more than 110,000 distinct CDR3 sequences, more than 30% found once. The ends were cut back, 0 bases at V and 3 bases at J, with 15 bases in the middle. This CDR3 spans 16 amino acids. CDR1 and CDR2 (germline): SGHVS, FQNEAQ. The sample was CD8+ T cells from cultured PBMCs, taken from culture after CMV antigen stimulation. The chain couples TRBV7-8 to TRBJ2-7, with a tentative D call TRBD1 (6 bases). This receptor was obtained from a human donor in good health (CMV status not recorded). Some clones in this sample may be carry-over from other donors' samples. For the CDR3, the DNA is TGTGCCAGCAGCTTAGCTGGGTTCGGACAGAGCTACGAGCAGTACTTC. Protein product: CASSLAGFGQSYEQYF.